One and the same sample provided the 18 T cell receptor beta chains below, sequenced in a study of blood T cell repertoires in COVID-19. The method was immunoSEQ multiplex PCR; TCRdb's version includes in-frame clones alone and lacks a portion of them. Of a few hundred thousand clones in the sample, roughly 85% were seen once. Input material: peripheral blood. These receptors originate from a human donor in a cohort sampled during active COVID-19.

This clone was recorded a few times. This chain joins TRBV2 and TRBJ2-1, with TRBD2 matching 8 bases. In germline, CDR1 is SNHLY, CDR2 FYNNEI. J lost 2 bases, V lost 3 bases, and 3 bases had no gene match. This CDR3 comprises 15 residues. The CDR3 reads CASSENGGAYNEQFF. CDR3 sequence (DNA): TGTGCCAGCAGTGAGAACGGGGGGGCCTACAATGAGCAGTTCTTC.

A single count supports this clone. V is TRBV5-1 and J is TRBJ1-6; D not resolved. V gave up 0 bases and J gave up 4 bases, with 11 bases separating them. Per germline, CDR1 SGHRS and CDR2 YFSETQ. The CDR3 runs to 16 residues. The CDR3 nucleotides are TGCGCCAGCAGCTTGGACGGATCCAGGTATAATTCACCCCTCCACTTT. Protein: CASSLDGSRYNSPLHF.

This clone was picked up a small number of times. The J gene is TRBJ2-5, the V gene TRBV29-1, with D perhaps being TRBD1 or TRBD2 (5 bases each). V was shortened by 7 bases and J by 3 bases, with 18 bases between the two germline ends. The CDR3 totals 14 residues. CDR1 and CDR2 (germline): SQVTM, ANQGSEA. Here the CDR3 reads CSAGQGGVKETQYF. CDR3 DNA sequence: TGCAGCGCGGGGCAGGGTGGAGTAAAAGAGACCCAGTACTTC.

V usage is TRBV30 and J usage is TRBJ1-1; the D gene is possibly TRBD1 (6 bases). This CDR3 is built from 16 residues. Germline CDR1 GTSNPN, CDR2 SVGIG (reference sequence). Trimming cost V 4 bases and J 3 bases, with 21 bases left between them. The CDR3 DNA reads as TGTGCCTGGACCAGCCGTCGGGGGGCCGGCGACACTGAAGCTTTCTTT. Protein: CAWTSRRGAGDTEAFF. Together with reference TRBV30 and TRBJ1-1, the CDR3 gives the full variable domain: SQTIHQWPATLVQPVGSPLSLECTVEGTSNPNLYWYRQAAGRGLQLLFYSVGIGQISSEVPQNLSASRPQDRQFILSSKKLLLSDSGFYLCAWTSRRGAGDTEAFFGQGTRLTVV.

This clone was seen only a few times. CDR3 DNA: TGTGCCAGCAGCTGGACAGGGGAAGCTTTCTTT. Translated: CASSWTGEAFF. The chain carries TRBV7-9 and TRBJ1-1; 8 bases map to TRBD1. The CDR3 length is 11 residues. The germline gives CDR1 SEHNR, CDR2 FQNEAQ (reference sequence). V was pared by 4 bases and J by 8 bases, with 0 bases of the junction left unmatched.

J is TRBJ2-1 and V is TRBV9; 9 nucleotides agree with TRBD2. The CDR3 runs 14 residues. The junction had 2 bases not matched to a gene; V was cut back by 0 bases and J by 7 bases. Germline V gives CDR1 SGDLS, CDR2 YYNGEE. The CDR3 nucleotides read TGTGCCAGCAGCGTAGTCACTAGCGGGAATGAGCAGTTCTTC. Protein: CASSVVTSGNEQFF.

The chain recombines TRBV5-5 with TRBJ1-5, with 7 positions matching TRBD1. The V and J ends lost 3 bases and 3 bases, in that order; junction bases with no gene match: 6. Germline V CDR1 and CDR2: SGHKS, YYEKEE (reference sequence). The CDR3 runs 15 residues. CDR3 in DNA: TGTGCCAGCAGCTGGGGGACAGACCCCAATCAGCCCCAGCATTTT. The encoded protein is CASSWGTDPNQPQHF.

The chain joins TRBV25-1 to TRBJ2-3, with D possibly matching TRBD1 (6 bases). CDR1 and CDR2 from the germline V gene are MGHDK and SYGVNS. The ends were cut back, 8 bases at V and 4 bases at J, with 13 bases in the middle. The CDR3 covers 13 residues. CDR3 bases: TGTGCCAGCTCACCCGGGACATCAGATACGCAGTATTTT. Its translation is CASSPGTSDTQYF.

The chain carries TRBV18 and TRBJ1-1, with D unclear. Looked up from germline, CDR1 is KGHSH and CDR2 is LQKENI. Trimming stripped 5 bases from V and 0 bases from J, with 7 bases between. CDR3 length: 13 amino acids. CDR3 loop: CASSDTLNTEAFF. For the CDR3, the DNA is TGTGCCAGCTCAGACACTCTGAACACTGAAGCTTTCTTT.

This CDR3 is CAIRGQANTGELFF. The CDR3 DNA sequence: TGTGCCATCAGGGGACAGGCGAACACCGGGGAGCTGTTTTTT. This sequence joins TRBV10-3 and TRBJ2-2, with 8 nucleotides matching TRBD1. Germline CDR1 ENHRY, CDR2 SYGVKD. The V and J ends lost 6 bases and 0 bases, in that order; junction bases with no gene match: 0. The CDR3 extends over 14 amino acids.

The rearrangement uses TRBV5-1 and TRBJ1-6; a weak D match, TRBD1 (5 bases). Trimming took 0 bases from V and 7 from J, leaving 11 bases between them. CDR1 SGHRS and CDR2 YFSETQ come from the germline V gene. This CDR3 has 15 amino acids. The CDR3 here is CASSLGAGYNSPLHF. Here the CDR3 DNA reads TGCGCCAGCAGCTTGGGGGCAGGGTACAATTCACCCCTCCACTTT.

The CDR3 DNA is TGTGCCAGCAGCTTGTTACAGGGATACACCGGGGAGCTGTTTTTT. Translation gives CASSLLQGYTGELFF. The rearrangement links TRBV7-9 to TRBJ2-2; D possibly corresponds to TRBD1 (6 bases). V was trimmed by 3 bases and J by 3 bases, leaving 11 bases between them. The CDR3 is 15 residues long. The V gene's germline CDR1 is SEHNR and CDR2 FQNEAQ (reference sequence). Full variable domain (missing parts from reference TRBV7-9 and TRBJ2-2): DTGVSQNPRHKITKRGQNVTFRCDPISEHNRLYWYRQTLGQGPEFLTYFQNEAQLEKSRLLSDRFSAERPKGSFSTLEIQRTEQGDSAMYLCASSLLQGYTGELFFGEGSRLTVL.

The rearrangement uses TRBV29-1 and TRBJ2-2; perhaps TRBD2 as D (7 bases). The CDR3 is 14 amino acids. Germline V gives CDR1 SQVTM, CDR2 ANQGSEA. V was clipped by 4 bases and J by 4 bases, with 13 bases between them. CDR3 DNA sequence: TGCAGCGTTGGCGTAGGGGGGGGCACCGGGGAGCTGTTTTTT. Translating gives CSVGVGGGTGELFF.

The V and J genes are TRBV19 and TRBJ1-2, with 7 positions matching TRBD1. V shed 8 bases and J 2 bases; nucleotides not matched to a gene: 14. The CDR3 totals 16 residues. Germline-derived CDR1 and CDR2 are LNHDA and SQIVND (reference sequence). The CDR3 sequence is CASFPTTGKSNYGYTF. DNA of the CDR3: TGTGCCAGTTTTCCTACGACAGGGAAGTCGAACTATGGCTACACCTTC.

V and J are TRBV30 and TRBJ1-1, with D unresolved. Germline lookup yields CDR1 GTSNPN and CDR2 SVGIG (reference sequence). Trimming pared 5 bases from V and 0 bases from J, leaving 7 bases between. The CDR3 sequence is 12 residues long. CDR3 loop: CAWERMNTEAFF. The CDR3 nucleotides are TGTGCCTGGGAGAGAATGAACACTGAAGCTTTCTTT. The whole variable domain, remainder taken from reference TRBV30 and TRBJ1-1, is SQTIHQWPATLVQPVGSPLSLECTVEGTSNPNLYWYRQAAGRGLQLLFYSVGIGQISSEVPQNLSASRPQDRQFILSSKKLLLSDSGFYLCAWERMNTEAFFGQGTRLTVV.

This chain links TRBV2 with TRBJ1-5, with 7 bases lining up with TRBD1. Looked up from germline, CDR1 is SNHLY and CDR2 is FYNNEI. J lost 5 bases, V lost 6 bases, and 10 bases had no gene match. CDR3 length equals 15 residues. CDR3 protein: CASREPGTEYQPQHF. The CDR3 DNA follows: TGTGCCAGCAGGGAGCCTGGGACAGAGTATCAGCCCCAGCATTTT.

The gene calls are TRBV6-1 and TRBJ2-1; 9 bases match TRBD1. This CDR3 comprises 14 residues. CDR1 MNHNS and CDR2 SASEGT come from the germline V gene. The trim removed 3 bases at V and 8 bases at J, leaving 5 bases unmatched. In DNA form, the CDR3 reads TGTGCCAGCAGTGAGACCGGGACAGGGTATGAGCAGTTCTTC. Its translation: CASSETGTGYEQFF.

The gene calls are TRBV24-1 and TRBJ2-5; possibly TRBD1 for D (6 bases). The germline gives CDR1 KGHDR, CDR2 SFDVKD. V was shortened by 7 bases and J by 8 bases, with 16 bases between the two germline ends. The CDR3 extends over 13 amino acids. The CDR3 spells CATSPRTDRTQYF. The CDR3 nucleotides are TGTGCCACCAGCCCCCGGACAGACCGTACCCAGTACTTC.